This TCR beta chain stems from a study of shared clonotypes between healthy human individuals. TCRdb's copy holds only in-frame clones and misses some; the assay was immunoSEQ multiplex PCR. Seen here are approximately 500,000 clones, around 85% observed once, and the top ten hold approximately 11%. This CDR3 has 15 residues. Trimming cost V 2 bases and J 4 bases, with 14 bases left between them. Germline CDR1 reads SGHAT; CDR2 reads FQNNGV. The sequence came from a woman aged 40 to 50 in good health. Some clones in this sample may be carry-over from other donors' samples. Sequences were obtained from PBMCs. V is TRBV11-2 and J is TRBJ1-1; tentative D call: TRBD1 (6 bases). The CDR3 loop is CASSLLGGGGTEAFF. The CDR3 coding sequence is TGTGCCAGCAGCTTATTAGGTGGAGGGGGCACTGAAGCTTTCTTT. Full variable domain (outside the CDR3, taken from reference TRBV11-2 and TRBJ1-1): EAGVAQSPRYKIIEKRQSVAFWCNPISGHATLYWYQQILGQGPKLLIQFQNNGVVDDSQLPKDRFSAERLKGVDSTLKIQPAKLEDSAVYLCASSLLGGGGTEAFFGQGTRLTVV.